Below are 9 T cell receptor beta chains sequenced from a single sample in a study of blood T cell repertoires in COVID-19 (dated by TCRdb to the early 2020s). The receptor library was made with the immunoSEQ multiplex PCR assay. TCRdb provides this immuneACCESS table in a form limited to in-frame rearrangements. Some clones are lacking; in checked studies, under half of them reflect an unresolved V gene, and why the rest are absent is not known. The sample has tens of thousands of clones on record, 80% to 85% of them singletons. The ten largest account for 25% to 30% of the sample. The sequenced material came from peripheral blood. The source is a human donor in a cohort sampled during active COVID-19.

The rearrangement uses TRBV7-2 and TRBJ1-1, with 10 bases aligning to TRBD1. The germline CDR1 and CDR2 sequences are SGHTA and FQGNSA. This CDR3 has 12 residues. After removal of 5 bases from V and 11 bases from J, the junction contained 5 bases not matched to a gene. CDR3 region: CASSEDRGRAFF. Written as DNA, the CDR3 is TGTGCCAGCAGCGAAGACAGGGGGCGGGCTTTCTTT.

V gene TRBV19 combines with J gene TRBJ2-1; 9 bases are shared with TRBD1. The CDR3 consists of 15 residues. J was trimmed by 10 bases and V by 5 bases; bases with no gene match: 12. Germline CDR1 reads LNHDA; CDR2 reads SQIVND (reference sequence). The chain's CDR3 is CASSAPGTGFREQFF. The CDR3 nucleotides are TGTGCCAGTAGTGCCCCCGGGACAGGGTTTAGGGAGCAGTTCTTC.

The chain uses TRBV7-9 and TRBJ1-4; 8 positions match TRBD1. Looked up from germline, CDR1 is SEHNR and CDR2 is FQNEAQ (reference sequence). The ends lost 4 bases at V and 3 bases at J; junction bases unmatched: 4. The CDR3 sequence is 15 residues long. CDR3: CASSSQGAPNEKLFF. For the CDR3, the DNA is TGTGCCAGCAGCTCCCAGGGGGCCCCTAATGAAAAACTGTTTTTT. Filled out from reference TRBV7-9 and TRBJ1-4, the complete variable domain reads DTGVSQNPRHKITKRGQNVTFRCDPISEHNRLYWYRQTLGQGPEFLTYFQNEAQLEKSRLLSDRFSAERPKGSFSTLEIQRTEQGDSAMYLCASSSQGAPNEKLFFGSGTQLSVL.

V and J are TRBV6-1 and TRBJ1-5, with D tentatively TRBD1 (5 bases). CDR3 length: 15 residues. V lost 3 bases and J lost 9, with 18 bases in between. In germline, CDR1 is MNHNS, CDR2 SASEGT. CDR3 residues: CASSETTVGMGPQHF. DNA of the CDR3: TGTGCCAGCAGTGAGACGACAGTCGGTATGGGGCCCCAGCATTTT.

This chain uses TRBV11-3 with TRBJ2-7; 7 bases fit TRBD1. The CDR3 runs to 14 residues. V lost 3 bases to trimming and J lost 4 bases; unmatched junction nucleotides: 6. Germline CDR1 SGHNT, CDR2 YENEEA. CDR3 in amino acids: CASSFETGSYEQYF. CDR3 DNA: TGTGCCAGCAGCTTCGAGACAGGGTCTTACGAGCAGTACTTC.

This chain connects TRBV27 to TRBJ1-2, with D possibly being TRBD1 (5 bases). Per the germline V gene, CDR1 is MNHEY and CDR2 is SMNVEV (reference sequence). The CDR3 length is 13 residues. With 6 bases removed from V and 7 bases from J, the gap between germline ends came to 15 bases. The CDR3 is CASSKLSGGGYTF. CDR3 in DNA: TGTGCCAGCAGCAAACTCTCGGGGGGTGGCTACACCTTC.

This clone was seen only a few times. The chain employs TRBV27 and TRBJ1-2, with TRBD1 matching 9 bases. This CDR3 comprises 14 residues. The V gene end was trimmed by 4 bases and the J gene end by 8 bases; junction bases not matched to a gene: 8. Per the germline V gene, CDR1 is MNHEY and CDR2 is SMNVEV (reference sequence). As DNA, the CDR3 is TGTGCCAGCAGTTCCTACGGACAGGGGAGAGGCTACACCTTC. Residues: CASSSYGQGRGYTF.

The genes are TRBV6-5 and TRBJ2-5, with TRBD2 matching over 14 bases. Losses at the gene ends were 7 bases for V and 1 base for J; bases not matched to a gene: 2. The CDR3 covers 15 residues. Germline CDR1 MNHEY, CDR2 SVGAGI. CDR3 coding DNA: TGTGCCAGCACAGGACTAGCGGGGGGCCAAGAGACCCAGTACTTC. It yields the protein CASTGLAGGQETQYF.

V and J are TRBV2 and TRBJ1-3; no definite D call. There are 14 residues in the CDR3. Germline V gene sequence: CDR1 SNHLY, CDR2 FYNNEI. The V end was cut by 0 bases, the J end by 7 bases, with 10 bases between. CDR3 nucleotide sequence: TGTGCCAGCAGTGAAGCGGCAGGTGCGAACACCATATATTTT. This encodes CASSEAAGANTIYF.